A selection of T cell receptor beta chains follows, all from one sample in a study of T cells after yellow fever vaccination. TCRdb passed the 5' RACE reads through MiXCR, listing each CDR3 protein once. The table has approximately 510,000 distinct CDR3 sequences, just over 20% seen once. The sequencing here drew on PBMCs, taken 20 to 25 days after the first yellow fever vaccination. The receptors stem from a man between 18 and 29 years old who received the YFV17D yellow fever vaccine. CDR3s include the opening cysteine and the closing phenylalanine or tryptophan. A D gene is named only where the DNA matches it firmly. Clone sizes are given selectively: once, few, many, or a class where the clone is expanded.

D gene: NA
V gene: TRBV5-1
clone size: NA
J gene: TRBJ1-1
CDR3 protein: CASSLGAAVANTEAFF
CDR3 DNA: TGCGCCAGCAGCTTGGGGGCAGCGGTCGCGAACACTGAAGCTTTCTTT

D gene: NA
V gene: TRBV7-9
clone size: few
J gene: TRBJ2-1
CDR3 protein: CASSLGLAYEQFF
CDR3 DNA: TGTGCCAGCAGCTTAGGTCTAGCCTATGAGCAGTTCTTC

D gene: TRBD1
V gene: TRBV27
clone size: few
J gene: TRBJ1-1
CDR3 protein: CASRKQGSTEAFF
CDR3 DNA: TGTGCCAGCAGGAAACAGGGGTCCACTGAAGCTTTCTTT

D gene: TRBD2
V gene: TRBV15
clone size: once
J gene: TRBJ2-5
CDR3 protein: CATSRSGLAAETQYF
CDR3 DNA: TGTGCCACCAGCAGGTCGGGACTAGCGGCAGAGACCCAGTACTTC

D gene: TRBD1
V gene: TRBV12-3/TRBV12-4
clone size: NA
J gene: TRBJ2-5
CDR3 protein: CASSLGTGKGETQYF
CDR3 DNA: TGTGCCAGCAGTTTGGGGACAGGGAAGGGAGAGACCCAGTACTTC

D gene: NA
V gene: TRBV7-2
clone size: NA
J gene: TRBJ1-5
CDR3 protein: CASSYPHQPQHF
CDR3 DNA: TGTGCCAGCAGCTATCCTCATCAGCCCCAGCATTTT

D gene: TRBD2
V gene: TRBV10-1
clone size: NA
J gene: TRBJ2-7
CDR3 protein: CASSEGSRGAYEQYF
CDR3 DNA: TGCGCCAGCAGTGAAGGTTCTCGGGGGGCCTACGAGCAGTACTTC

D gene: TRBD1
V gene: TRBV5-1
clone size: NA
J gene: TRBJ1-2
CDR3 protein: CASSLAGTGYESNYGYTF
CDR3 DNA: TGCGCCAGCAGCTTGGCGGGGACAGGTTACGAATCTAACTATGGCTACACCTTC

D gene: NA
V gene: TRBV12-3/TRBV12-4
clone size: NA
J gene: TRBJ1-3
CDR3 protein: CASSSGAFSGNTIYF
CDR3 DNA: TGTGCCAGCAGTTCAGGGGCCTTCTCCGGAAACACCATATATTTT

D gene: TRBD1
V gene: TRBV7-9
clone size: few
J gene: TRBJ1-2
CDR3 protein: CASSLRDRGGYGYTF
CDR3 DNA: TGTGCCAGCAGCTTACGGGACAGGGGAGGCTATGGCTACACCTTC

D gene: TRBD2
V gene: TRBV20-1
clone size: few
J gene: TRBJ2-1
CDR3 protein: CSARAPQRGGLYNEHFF
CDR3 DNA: TGCAGTGCTAGAGCCCCTCAGCGGGGGGGCCTCTACAATGAGCATTTCTTC

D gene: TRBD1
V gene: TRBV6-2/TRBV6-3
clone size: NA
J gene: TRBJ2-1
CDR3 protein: CASSAGGDSYNEQFF
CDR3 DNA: TGTGCCAGCAGTGCAGGGGGCGATTCCTACAATGAGCAGTTCTTC

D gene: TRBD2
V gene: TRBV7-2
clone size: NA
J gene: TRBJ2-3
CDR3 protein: CASSLGLAGGGRTDTQYF
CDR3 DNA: TGTGCCAGCAGCTTAGGGCTAGCGGGGGGGGGCCGTACAGATACGCAGTATTTT

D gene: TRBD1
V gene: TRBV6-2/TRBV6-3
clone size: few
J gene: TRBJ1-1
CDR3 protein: CASSLPTGQGVWITEAFF
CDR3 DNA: TGTGCCAGCAGTTTACCCACGGGACAGGGTGTGTGGATCACTGAAGCTTTCTTT

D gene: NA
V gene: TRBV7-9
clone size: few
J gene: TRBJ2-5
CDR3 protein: CASSRAELRETQYF
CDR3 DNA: TGTGCCAGCAGCCGGGCGGAGTTACGGGAGACCCAGTACTTC

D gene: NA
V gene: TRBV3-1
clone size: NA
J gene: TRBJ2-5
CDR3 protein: CASSQRGSRETQYF
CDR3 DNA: TGTGCCAGCAGCCAACGGGGGAGTCGGGAGACCCAGTACTTC

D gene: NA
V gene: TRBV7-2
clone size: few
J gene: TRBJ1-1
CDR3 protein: CASSLGLAPGTEAFF
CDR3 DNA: TGTGCCAGCAGCCTAGGGCTGGCCCCGGGGACTGAAGCTTTCTTT

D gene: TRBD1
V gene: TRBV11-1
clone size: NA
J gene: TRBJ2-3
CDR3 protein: CASSSDRGRGTDTQYF
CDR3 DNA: TGTGCCAGCAGCTCCGACAGGGGGCGTGGAACAGATACGCAGTATTTT

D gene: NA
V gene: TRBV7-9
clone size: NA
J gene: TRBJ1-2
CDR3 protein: CASSLVDSPGYTF
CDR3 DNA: TGTGCCAGCAGCCTTGTCGACAGTCCTGGCTACACCTTC

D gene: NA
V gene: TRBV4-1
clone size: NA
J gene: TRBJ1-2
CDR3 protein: CASSQESGTRPFFYGYTF
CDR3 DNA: TGCGCCAGCAGCCAAGAGTCAGGGACGCGCCCCTTCTTCTATGGCTACACCTTC

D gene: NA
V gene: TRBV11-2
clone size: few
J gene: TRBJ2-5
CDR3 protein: CASSGGAFETQYF
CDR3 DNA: TGTGCCAGCAGCGGAGGAGCCTTCGAGACCCAGTACTTC

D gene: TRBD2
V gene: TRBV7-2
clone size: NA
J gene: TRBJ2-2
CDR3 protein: CASSLTSGYTGELFF
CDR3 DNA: TGTGCCAGCAGCTTAACTAGCGGCTACACCGGGGAGCTGTTTTTT

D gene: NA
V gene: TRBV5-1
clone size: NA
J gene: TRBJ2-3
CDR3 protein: CASSLADSPSTDTQYF
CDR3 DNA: TGCGCCAGCAGCTTGGCCGACAGTCCCAGCACAGATACGCAGTATTTT

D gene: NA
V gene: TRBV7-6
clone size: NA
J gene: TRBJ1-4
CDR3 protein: CASSLEGGTEKLFF
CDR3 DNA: TGTGCCAGCAGCTTAGAAGGAGGGACCGAAAAACTGTTTTTT

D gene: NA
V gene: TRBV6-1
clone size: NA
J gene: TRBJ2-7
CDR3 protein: CASSALRGTLGSYF
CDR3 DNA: TGTGCCAGCAGTGCCCTTCGGGGGACACTGGGTTCGTACTTC